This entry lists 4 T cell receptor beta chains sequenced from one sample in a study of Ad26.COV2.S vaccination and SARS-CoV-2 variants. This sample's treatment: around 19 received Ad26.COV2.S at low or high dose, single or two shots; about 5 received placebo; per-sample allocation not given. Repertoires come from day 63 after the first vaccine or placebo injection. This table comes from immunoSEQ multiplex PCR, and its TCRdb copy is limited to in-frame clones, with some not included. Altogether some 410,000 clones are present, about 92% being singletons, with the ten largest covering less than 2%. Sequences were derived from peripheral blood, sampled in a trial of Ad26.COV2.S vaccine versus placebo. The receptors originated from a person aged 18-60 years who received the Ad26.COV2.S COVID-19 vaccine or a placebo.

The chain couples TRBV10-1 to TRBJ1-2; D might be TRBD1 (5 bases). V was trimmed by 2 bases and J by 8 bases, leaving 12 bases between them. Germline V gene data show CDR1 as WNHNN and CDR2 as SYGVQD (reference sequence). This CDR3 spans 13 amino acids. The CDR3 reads CASSERRGSGYTF. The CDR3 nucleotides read TGCGCCAGCAGTGAGCGTAGGGGTTCCGGCTACACCTTC.

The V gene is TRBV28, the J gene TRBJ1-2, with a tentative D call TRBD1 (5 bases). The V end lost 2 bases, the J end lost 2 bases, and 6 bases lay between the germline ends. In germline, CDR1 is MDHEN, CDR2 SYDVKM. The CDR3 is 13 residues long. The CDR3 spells CASSLAGNYGYTF. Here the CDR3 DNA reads TGTGCCAGCAGTTTAGCAGGGAACTATGGCTACACCTTC.

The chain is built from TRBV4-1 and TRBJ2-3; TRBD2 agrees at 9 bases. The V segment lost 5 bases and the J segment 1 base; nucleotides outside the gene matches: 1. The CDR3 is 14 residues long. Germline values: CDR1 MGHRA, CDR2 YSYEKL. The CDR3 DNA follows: TGCGCCAGCAGCTTAGCGGGGGGCACAGATACGCAGTATTTT. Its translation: CASSLAGGTDTQYF.

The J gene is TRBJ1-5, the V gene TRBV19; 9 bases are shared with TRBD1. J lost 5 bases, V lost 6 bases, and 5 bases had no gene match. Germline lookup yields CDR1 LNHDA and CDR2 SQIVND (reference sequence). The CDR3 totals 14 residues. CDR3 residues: CASRKTGGDQPQHF. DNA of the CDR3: TGTGCCAGTAGAAAGACAGGGGGGGATCAGCCCCAGCATTTT.